These 20 T cell receptor beta chains share one sample of origin, sequenced in a study of blood T cell repertoires in COVID-19. Using immunoSEQ multiplex PCR, the repertoire was profiled, and TCRdb retains in-frame clones only, with some absent. The data hold roughly 100,000 clones, with 75% to 90% observed a single time. Sequencing input: peripheral blood. The receptors stem from a woman older than 75 with acute or convalescent COVID-19.

V usage is TRBV15 and J usage is TRBJ1-5; D remains ambiguous. This CDR3 has 16 residues. CDR1 LNHNV and CDR2 YYDKDF come from the germline V gene (reference sequence). Trimming cost V 5 bases and J 2 bases, with 16 bases left between them. The CDR3 nucleotides read TGTGCCACCAGCCCCCGGACTTTGTGGGGCAATCAGCCCCAGCATTTT. Protein: CATSPRTLWGNQPQHF.

The chain is built from TRBV3-1 (or the pseudogene TRBV3-2) and TRBJ1-2; 11 bases line up with TRBD1. CDR3 length equals 15 residues. Trimming at V came to 1 base and at J to 6 bases, leaving 4 bases not matched to a gene. CDR1 and CDR2 from the germline V gene are LGHDT and YNNKEL (reference sequence). DNA for the CDR3: TGTGCCAGCAGCCAAGGGACAGGGGGCGAGAATGGCTACACCTTC. Its protein is CASSQGTGGENGYTF.

The chain combines TRBV2 with TRBJ2-7, with 7 bases that match TRBD2. CDR1 is SNHLY and CDR2 is FYNNEI in the germline V gene. This CDR3 spans 15 amino acids. Germline trimming cut 1 base from V and 5 bases from J; bases unmatched to any gene: 8. CDR3 amino acids: CASSEDGLGRNEQYF. Here the CDR3 DNA reads TGTGCCAGCAGTGAAGACGGACTAGGGCGGAACGAGCAGTACTTC. Full variable domain (remainder filled in from reference TRBV2 and TRBJ2-7): EPEVTQTPSHQVTQMGQEVILRCVPISNHLYFYWYRQILGQKVEFLVSFYNNEISEKSEIFDDQFSVERPDGSNFTLKIRSTKLEDSAMYFCASSEDGLGRNEQYFGPGTRLTVT.

The chain has TRBV6-9 and TRBJ2-3; 10 bases match TRBD1. Germline CDR1 and CDR2: MNHGY and SVAAGI. This CDR3 region has 16 residues. V trimming: 4 bases; J trimming: 3 bases; junction bases outside the gene matches: 7. The CDR3 nucleotides are TGTGCCAGCAGTTTCCGACAGGGGGCGAGGACAGATACGCAGTATTTT. Amino acids: CASSFRQGARTDTQYF.

The V call is TRBV5-1, the J call TRBJ1-3; 7 nucleotides match TRBD1. The junction had 8 bases not matched to a gene; V was cut back by 2 bases and J by 3 bases. Germline lookup yields CDR1 SGHRS and CDR2 YFSETQ. The CDR3 is made up of 16 amino acids. Here the CDR3 reads CASSLGEGGSGNTIYF. CDR3 DNA: TGCGCCAGCAGCTTAGGTGAAGGGGGCAGTGGAAACACCATATATTTT.

The gene calls are TRBV7-9 and TRBJ2-1; the match to TRBD2 covers 7 bases. This CDR3 region has 16 residues. Germline trimming cut 4 bases from V and 9 bases from J; bases unmatched to any gene: 15. Per the germline V gene, CDR1 is SEHNR and CDR2 is FQNEAQ (reference sequence). CDR3 DNA sequence: TGTGCCAGCAGCTCCCTTGAGGAGCGGGGTACGATTGAGCAGTTCTTC. Translation: CASSSLEERGTIEQFF.

The chain couples TRBV4-1 to TRBJ2-7, with 10 bases that match TRBD2. The CDR3 length is 15 residues. The V and J ends lost 3 bases and 2 bases, in that order; junction bases with no gene match: 4. Germline loops: CDR1 MGHRA, CDR2 YSYEKL. CDR3 in DNA: TGCGCCAGCAGCCAGAGAGCGGGGGGGCCCTACGAGCAGTACTTC. This encodes CASSQRAGGPYEQYF.

The chain uses TRBV9 and TRBJ1-2; tentatively, D is TRBD1 (6 bases). Germline V lookup: CDR1 SGDLS, CDR2 YYNGEE. The CDR3 is 14 residues long. The V end was cut by 0 bases, the J end by 8 bases, with 14 bases between. The CDR3 DNA follows: TGTGCCAGCAGCGTAGAGGTTTCCAGGGGCGGCTACACCTTC. It translates to CASSVEVSRGGYTF.

This chain uses TRBV7-8 with TRBJ2-7, with D uncertain. Per the germline V gene, CDR1 is SGHVS and CDR2 is FQNEAQ. This CDR3 comprises 11 residues. V shed 6 bases and J shed 2 bases, with 5 bases lying between them. The CDR3: CASSFTYEQYF. CDR3 coding DNA: TGTGCCAGCAGTTTCACCTACGAGCAGTACTTC.

This chain connects TRBV5-1 to TRBJ1-4; D is perhaps TRBD1 (6 bases). This CDR3 contains 15 residues. Germline assignment: CDR1 SGHRS and CDR2 YFSETQ. Deletions cut 4 bases from V and 1 base from J, with 11 bases between. CDR3 bases: TGCGCCAGCAGCAAGAAGACAGGAACTAATGAAAAACTGTTTTTT. Protein sequence: CASSKKTGTNEKLFF.

This sequence joins TRBV5-1 and TRBJ2-2, with 8 positions matching TRBD1. The CDR3 length is 15 residues. V lost 1 base to trimming and J lost 5 bases; unmatched junction nucleotides: 4. CDR1 and CDR2 from the germline V gene are SGHRS and YFSETQ. The chain's CDR3 is CASSLPRGQTGELFF. In DNA, the CDR3 is TGCGCCAGCAGCTTGCCCAGGGGGCAAACCGGGGAGCTGTTTTTT.

The chain recombines TRBV6-5 with TRBJ1-2, with 11 bases lining up with TRBD1. Germline V gene sequence: CDR1 MNHEY, CDR2 SVGAGI. The CDR3 length is 14 residues. J gave up 8 bases and V 6 bases, and 8 bases lay outside the gene matches. The CDR3: CASSQLGQGAGYTF. The DNA for the CDR3 is TGTGCCAGCAGCCAACTTGGACAGGGGGCAGGCTACACCTTC.

The chain is built from TRBV19 and TRBJ2-3, with TRBD2 matching 11 bases. The CDR3 spans 15 residues. V gave up 6 bases and J gave up 2 bases; unmatched junction bases: 4. Germline V gives CDR1 LNHDA, CDR2 SQIVND (reference sequence). CDR3 sequence (DNA): TGTGCCAGTAGGCCGGGACTAGCGGCCACAGATACGCAGTATTTT. Its protein is CASRPGLAATDTQYF.

This rearrangement joins TRBV15 to TRBJ2-6, with D unresolved. The germline V and J ends were trimmed by 9 bases and 0 bases, with 6 bases remaining between them. CDR3 size: 13 residues. Germline CDR1 LNHNV, CDR2 YYDKDF (reference sequence). CDR3 amino acids: CATASSGANVLTF. The CDR3 DNA reads as TGTGCCACTGCCAGCTCTGGGGCCAACGTCCTGACTTTC.

This chain links TRBV6-2 or TRBV6-3 with TRBJ1-2, with D hard to call. Deletions cut 2 bases from V and 4 bases from J, with 8 bases between. This CDR3 contains 13 residues. From germline, CDR1 is MNHEY and CDR2 SVGEGT. The CDR3 DNA reads TGTGCCAGCAGTTACCCTGGGCCCTATGGCTACACCTTC. This gives the protein CASSYPGPYGYTF.

This sequence joins TRBV19 and TRBJ1-2, with TRBD1 matching over 7 bases. V lost 2 bases and J lost 7; bases outside the gene matches: 10. The CDR3 covers 15 residues. Germline CDR1 and CDR2: LNHDA and SQIVND (reference sequence). The CDR3 sequence: CASSITTGTLGGYTF. CDR3 nucleotide sequence: TGTGCCAGTAGTATAACGACAGGGACTCTGGGTGGCTACACCTTC.

The CDR3 region is CASSVGGLMETQYF. CDR3 nucleotides: TGTGCCAGCAGCGTAGGGGGCCTCATGGAGACCCAGTACTTC. This chain links TRBV9 with TRBJ2-5, with a possible D match to TRBD1 (5 bases). Trimming removed 0 bases from V and 5 bases from J, with 11 bases in between. Per germline, CDR1 SGDLS and CDR2 YYNGEE. The CDR3 loop spans 14 amino acids.

This clone was counted between two and nine times. The J gene is TRBJ2-2, the V gene TRBV9; 9 bases fit TRBD1. Trimming cost V 0 bases and J 7 bases; bases outside gene matches: 7. The germline V gene encodes CDR1 SGDLS and CDR2 YYNGEE. The CDR3 has 16 residues. CDR3 sequence: CASSVAGTGLIGELFF. The CDR3 nucleotides read TGTGCCAGCAGCGTAGCCGGGACAGGGTTAATCGGGGAGCTGTTTTTT.

The chain links TRBV9 to TRBJ1-2, with TRBD1 as a possible D gene (6 bases). Between the trimmed V and J ends, which lost 3 bases and 4 bases, there was a span of 13 bases. Per the germline V gene, CDR1 is SGDLS and CDR2 is YYNGEE. There are 14 residues in the CDR3. CDR3 residues: CASSAGDLPYGYTF. The CDR3, as DNA: TGTGCCAGCAGCGCAGGGGACCTCCCCTATGGCTACACCTTC.

This clone has more than one count but fewer than ten. The chain links TRBV5-1 to TRBJ2-5; unclear D gene. The germline V gene has CDR1 SGHRS and CDR2 YFSETQ. V was trimmed by 4 bases and J by 4 bases, leaving 14 bases between them. This CDR3 has 14 amino acids. The CDR3 loop reads CASSADPQRETQYF. Written as DNA, the CDR3 is TGCGCCAGCAGCGCCGACCCCCAGCGAGAGACCCAGTACTTC.